This T cell receptor beta chain was found in a study of T cells in Graves' hyperthyroidism and ophthalmopathy. The overall study: Peripheral blood was collected at initial diagnosis, before any treatment. Study observations and caveats: In the analysis, a 13 V-J model separated ophthalmopathy from stable hyperthyroidism.

Calling Graves' hyperthyroidism stable meant ophthalmopathy did not progress within 18 months. Patients between 18 and 65 years old had hyperthyroidism, newly diagnosed and lasting under 2 months. In germline, CDR1 is MNHEY, CDR2 SVGAGI. The V segment lost 7 bases and the J segment 0 bases; nucleotides outside the gene matches: 8. The CDR3 runs to 15 residues. This clonotype was seen only a few times. Its antigen is not identified. RNA transcripts yielded amplified TCR beta CDR3 regions. Primed by the HTBI set, a first-round RT-PCR was run on the TCR CDR3. TCRdb re-analysed the multiplex PCR reads in MiXCR, keeping a single row per CDR3 protein. The table includes 700,000 to 950,000 distinct CDR3 sequences, 35% detected once.

The sequence was collected from a middle-aged woman with Graves' hyperthyroidism. Sequencing used blood. The chain uses TRBV6-5 and TRBJ1-2; 7 bases match TRBD1. CDR3 sequence reads: CASNRGTAANYGYTF. CDR3 nucleotide sequence: TGTGCCAGCAACCGGGGGACAGCAGCTAACTATGGCTACACCTTC.